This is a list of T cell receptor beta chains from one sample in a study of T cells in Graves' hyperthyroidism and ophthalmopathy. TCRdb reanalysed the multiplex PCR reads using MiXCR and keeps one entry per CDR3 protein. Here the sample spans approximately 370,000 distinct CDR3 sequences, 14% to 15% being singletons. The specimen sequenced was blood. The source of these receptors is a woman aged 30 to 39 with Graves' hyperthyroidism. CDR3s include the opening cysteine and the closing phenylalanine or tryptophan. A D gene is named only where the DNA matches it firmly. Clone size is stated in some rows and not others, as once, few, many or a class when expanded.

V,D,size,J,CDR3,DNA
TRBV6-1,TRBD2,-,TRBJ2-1,CASTKQRTSGRGYEQFF,TGTGCCAGCACCAAACAGAGGACTAGCGGGAGGGGCTATGAGCAGTTCTTC
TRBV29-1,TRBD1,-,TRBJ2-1,CSVGFRTGEGSYEQFF,TGCAGCGTTGGATTTAGGACAGGCGAGGGGTCCTACGAGCAGTTCTTC
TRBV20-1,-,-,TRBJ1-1,CSAREHLELVGAFF,TGCAGTGCTAGGGAACACCTAGAATTGGTGGGGGCTTTCTTT
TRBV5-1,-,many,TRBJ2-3,CASSLVGETDTQYF,TGCGCCAGCAGCTTGGTCGGGGAGACAGATACGCAGTATTTT
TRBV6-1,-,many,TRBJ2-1,CASSRHGLRGSYNEQFF,TGTGCCAGCAGTCGCCACGGACTGCGAGGGAGCTACAATGAGCAGTTCTTC
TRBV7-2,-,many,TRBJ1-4,CASSLPDSNEKLFF,TGTGCCAGCAGCTTGCCGGACAGCAATGAAAAACTGTTTTTT
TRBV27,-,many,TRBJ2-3,CASSFTGADTQYF,TGTGCCAGCAGTTTTACAGGAGCAGATACGCAGTATTTT
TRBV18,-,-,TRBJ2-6,CASSPGGLSGANVLTF,TGTGCCAGCTCACCAGGGGGGCTCTCTGGGGCCAACGTCCTGACTTTC
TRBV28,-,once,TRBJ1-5,CASSTEGGYYSNQPQHF,TGCGCCAGCAGCACGGAGGGGGGGTACTATAGCAATCAGCCCCAGCATTTT
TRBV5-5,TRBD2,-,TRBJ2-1,CASSLVRRLAGVKSYNEQFF,TGTGCCAGCAGCTTGGTCCGGAGACTAGCGGGAGTAAAGTCCTACAATGAGCAGTTCTTC
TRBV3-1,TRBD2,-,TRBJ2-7,CASSQSSGSYEQYF,TGTGCCAGCAGCCAATCTAGCGGGAGCTACGAGCAGTACTTC
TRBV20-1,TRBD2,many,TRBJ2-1,CSASLSSGSGNNEQFF,TGCAGTGCTAGTTTGTCTAGCGGGAGCGGAAACAATGAGCAGTTCTTC
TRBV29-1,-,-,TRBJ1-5,CSAEVYRDKKHF,TGCAGCGCTGAAGTTTATAGGGACAAGAAGCATTTT
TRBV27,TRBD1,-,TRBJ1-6,CASSLSYSGTANSPLHF,TGTGCCAGCAGTTTATCGTACTCCGGGACAGCCAATTCACCCCTCCACTTT
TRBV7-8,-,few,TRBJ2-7,CASSLDPDYEQYF,TGTGCCAGCAGCTTAGACCCCGACTACGAGCAGTACTTC
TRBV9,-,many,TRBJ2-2,CASSVRQSTGELFF,TGTGCCAGCAGCGTGAGGCAGTCGACCGGGGAGCTGTTTTTT
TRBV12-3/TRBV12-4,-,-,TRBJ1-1,CASSSLGVTEAFF,TGTGCCAGCAGTTCCCTAGGGGTCACTGAAGCTTTCTTT
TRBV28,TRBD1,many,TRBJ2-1,CASSSQGTGEQFF,TGTGCCAGCAGTTCTCAAGGGACAGGGGAGCAGTTCTTC
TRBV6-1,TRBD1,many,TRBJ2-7,CASSKTGTGYYEQYF,TGTGCCAGCAGTAAGACCGGGACAGGATACTACGAGCAGTACTTC
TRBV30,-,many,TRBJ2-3,CAYKRGDTQYF,TGTGCCTATAAAAGAGGGGATACGCAGTATTTT
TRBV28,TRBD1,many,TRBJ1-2,CASTQLPQGGTGYTF,TGTGCCAGCACCCAGCTCCCGCAGGGGGGGACTGGCTACACCTTC
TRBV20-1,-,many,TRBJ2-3,CSAKSRGRFDTQYF,TGCAGTGCTAAGTCGAGAGGGAGATTCGATACGCAGTATTTT
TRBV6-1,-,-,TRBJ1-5,CASKGLGNQPQHF,TGTGCCAGCAAGGGACTAGGTAATCAGCCCCAGCATTTT
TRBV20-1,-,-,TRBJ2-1,CSAKADEQFF,TGCAGTGCTAAAGCGGATGAGCAGTTCTTC
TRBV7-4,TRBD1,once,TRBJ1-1,CASSLGDSVNTEAFF,TGTGCCAGCAGCTTAGGGGACAGTGTTAACACTGAAGCTTTCTTT
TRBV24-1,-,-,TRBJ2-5,CATSDAGTVQETQYF,TGTGCCACCAGTGATGCCGGGACGGTCCAAGAGACCCAGTACTTC
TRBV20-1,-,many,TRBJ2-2,CSARVSSTSNTGELFF,TGCAGTGCTAGAGTTTCTAGCACTTCGAACACCGGGGAGCTGTTTTTT
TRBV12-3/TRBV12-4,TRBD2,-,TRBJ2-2,CASSPGLATGELLF,TGTGCCAGCAGCCCGGGACTAGCTACCGGGGAGCTGCTTTTT
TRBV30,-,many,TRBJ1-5,CALRASNQPQHF,TGTGCCCTACGGGCGTCCAATCAGCCCCAGCATTTT
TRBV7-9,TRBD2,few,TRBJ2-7,CASSWGSSGTYEQYF,TGTGCCAGCAGCTGGGGTTCTAGCGGGACCTACGAGCAGTACTTC
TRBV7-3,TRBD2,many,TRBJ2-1,CASSFSGSDYNEQFF,TGTGCCAGCAGCTTTAGCGGGAGCGACTACAATGAGCAGTTCTTC
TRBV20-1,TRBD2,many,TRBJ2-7,CSARGLAGIEQYF,TGCAGTGCTAGAGGACTAGCGGGAATCGAGCAGTACTTC
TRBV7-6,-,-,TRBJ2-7,CASSDPTSAYEQYF,TGTGCCAGCAGCGACCCGACATCTGCCTACGAGCAGTACTTC
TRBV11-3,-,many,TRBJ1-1,CASSLGRQNTEAFF,TGTGCCAGCAGCTTAGGCAGGCAGAACACTGAAGCTTTCTTT
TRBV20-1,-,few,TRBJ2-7,CSARDHRRGNYEQYF,TGCAGTGCTAGAGATCACAGGAGGGGAAACTACGAGCAGTACTTC
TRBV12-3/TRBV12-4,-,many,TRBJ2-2,CASSTTNTGELFF,TGTGCCAGCAGCACAACCAACACCGGGGAGCTGTTTTTT
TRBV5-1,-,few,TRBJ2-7,CASTLGDTKKPYEQYF,TGCGCCAGCACCCTGGGGGACACCAAAAAACCATACGAGCAGTACTTC
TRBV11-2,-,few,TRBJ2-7,CASSSSVDISYEQYF,TGTGCCAGCAGCTCCTCCGTCGACATCTCCTACGAGCAGTACTTC
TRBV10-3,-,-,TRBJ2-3,CAIRPLGWSEESTDTQYF,TGTGCCATCCGACCCCTAGGGTGGTCGGAAGAAAGCACAGATACGCAGTATTTT
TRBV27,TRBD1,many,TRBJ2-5,CASSLWFGDRTQETQYF,TGTGCCAGCAGTTTATGGTTCGGGGACAGAACTCAAGAGACCCAGTACTTC
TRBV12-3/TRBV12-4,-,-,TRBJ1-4,CASSLGGAGYEKLFF,TGTGCCAGCAGTCTTGGAGGGGCGGGTTATGAAAAACTGTTTTTT